Presented here are 10 T cell receptor beta chains from one specimen sequenced in a study of blood T cell repertoires in COVID-19 (dated by TCRdb to 2018 to 2020). The method was the immunoSEQ multiplex PCR assay. Here the immuneACCESS table is served through TCRdb, limited to in-frame sequences with V and J called. Missing clones are a known gap in these copies; in checked studies unresolved V genes cover under half, and the rest lacks a known reason. This sample is represented by some 390,000 clones; about 88% of them were singletons. 3% of the sample is held by the ten biggest clonotypes. The sample taken for sequencing was peripheral blood. The receptors were sampled from a human donor in a cohort sampled during active COVID-19.

V usage is TRBV25-1 and J usage is TRBJ2-3; 14 bases map to TRBD2. V lost 4 bases to trimming and J lost 5 bases; unmatched junction nucleotides: 5. Looked up from germline, CDR1 is MGHDK and CDR2 is SYGVNS. CDR3 length: 16 residues. In nucleotides, the CDR3 is TGTGCCAGCAGTGTCGCGGGACTAGCGGGAGAAGATACGCAGTATTTT. This gives the protein CASSVAGLAGEDTQYF. The whole variable domain, remainder taken from reference TRBV25-1 and TRBJ2-3, is EADIYQTPRYLVIGTGKKITLECSQTMGHDKMYWYQQDPGMELHLIHYSYGVNSTEKGDLSSESTVSRIRTEHFPLTLESARPSHTSQYLCASSVAGLAGEDTQYFGPGTRLTVL.

This clone was seen many times. V is TRBV3-1 (or the pseudogene TRBV3-2) and J is TRBJ2-7; a possible D gene is TRBD1 (6 bases). The V end was cut by 0 bases, the J end by 6 bases, with 12 bases between. The CDR3 runs to 14 residues. CDR1 and CDR2 from the germline V gene are LGHDT and YNNKEL (reference sequence). The CDR3, as DNA: TGTGCCAGCAGCCAAGAGGGGGCTTGGAGCGAGCAGTACTTC. Protein sequence: CASSQEGAWSEQYF.

The chain joins TRBV9 to TRBJ2-6, with 9 bases identical to TRBD2. The germline V gene has CDR1 SGDLS and CDR2 YYNGEE. The J segment lost 0 bases and the V segment lost 1 base, leaving 11 bases of the junction unmatched. The CDR3 runs to 20 residues. CDR3 sequence reads: CASSVTTRASGTSGANVLTF. The CDR3, as DNA: TGTGCCAGCAGCGTAACAACAAGGGCTAGCGGGACCTCTGGGGCCAACGTCCTGACTTTC.

This sequence joins TRBV5-1 and TRBJ2-3; D gene uncertain. The CDR3 loop spans 16 amino acids. Trimming cost V 1 base and J 0 bases, with 12 bases left between them. Germline CDR1 SGHRS, CDR2 YFSETQ. CDR3 region: CASSLYAKTSTDTQYF. CDR3 DNA sequence: TGCGCCAGCAGCTTGTATGCAAAGACTAGCACAGATACGCAGTATTTT.

Concerning this clone itself: Additional DNA sequences in this sample encode the identical CDR3. The V and J genes are TRBV6-5 and TRBJ2-1; 8 bases align to TRBD2. Germline V gene data show CDR1 as MNHEY and CDR2 as SVGAGI. The V gene end was trimmed by 7 bases and the J gene end by 4 bases; junction bases not matched to a gene: 6. This CDR3 has 14 amino acids. The CDR3 here is CASTLSGGYNEQFF. Written as DNA, the CDR3 is TGTGCCAGCACTTTATCGGGGGGGTACAATGAGCAGTTCTTC.

V usage is TRBV5-6 and J usage is TRBJ2-7; D might be TRBD1 (5 bases). The germline CDR1 and CDR2 sequences are SGHDT and YYEEEE. Trimming stripped 1 base from V and 0 bases from J, with 11 bases between. The CDR3 is 15 residues long. The CDR3 region is CASSLRDSASYEQYF. In nucleotides, the CDR3 is TGTGCCAGCAGCTTGCGCGACAGCGCCTCCTACGAGCAGTACTTC. Full variable domain (outside the CDR3, taken from reference TRBV5-6 and TRBJ2-7): DAGVTQSPTHLIKTRGQQVTLRCSPKSGHDTVSWYQQALGQGPQFIFQYYEEEERQRGNFPDRFSGHQFPNYSSELNVNALLLGDSALYLCASSLRDSASYEQYFGPGTRLTVT.

V and J are TRBV28 and TRBJ2-1; the match to TRBD2 covers 10 bases. The CDR3 contains 12 residues. The germline CDR1 and CDR2 sequences are MDHEN and SYDVKM. Trimming cost V 6 bases and J 16 bases; bases outside gene matches: 9. CDR3: CASRLSSGSSFF. As DNA, the CDR3 is TGTGCCAGCAGACTCTCTAGCGGGAGTTCTTTCTTC.

The chain couples TRBV6-5 to TRBJ2-2; D possibly corresponds to TRBD2 (6 bases). This CDR3 contains 15 residues. Germline assignment: CDR1 MNHEY and CDR2 SVGAGI. V was trimmed by 0 bases and J by 5 bases, leaving 10 bases between them. CDR3 sequence reads: CASSYSGGVTGELFF. The CDR3 bases are TGTGCCAGCAGTTACTCGGGGGGAGTTACCGGGGAGCTGTTTTTT.

About this clone: One end of the junction does not line up with germline, which may come from a read error. CDR3 DNA: TGTGCTAGCAGCTTGGCCCTGGGAGCCTACGAGCAGTACTTC. This sequence encodes CASSLALGAYEQYF. V is TRBV7-7 and J is TRBJ2-7, with D perhaps matching TRBD2 (5 bases). The germline CDR1 and CDR2 sequences are SSHAT and FNYEAQ (reference sequence). This CDR3 spans 14 amino acids.

The CDR3 sequence: CAWTQGASGNTIYF. The CDR3, as DNA: TGTGCCTGGACCCAGGGGGCCTCTGGAAACACCATATATTTT. The V gene is TRBV30, the J gene TRBJ1-3; 8 bases match TRBD1. The trim removed 4 bases at V and 0 bases at J, leaving 2 bases unmatched. The germline gives CDR1 GTSNPN, CDR2 SVGIG (reference sequence). This CDR3 contains 14 residues.